This passage covers 27 T cell receptor beta chains from one sample sequenced in a study of blood T cell repertoires in COVID-19. The repertoire was sequenced with immunoSEQ multiplex PCR; TCRdb's copy has only in-frame clones and lacks some. The sample includes about 100,000 clones, over 70% of them seen just once. The sequenced material came from peripheral blood. Source of these receptors: an elderly man with acute or convalescent COVID-19.

This clone came up a few times. The chain is built from TRBV25-1 and TRBJ1-1; TRBD1 is a possible D gene (5 bases). V lost 4 bases, J lost 2 bases, and 17 bases lay in between. Germline V gives CDR1 MGHDK, CDR2 SYGVNS. The CDR3 runs to 16 residues. The CDR3 DNA sequence: TGTGCCAGCAGTGCCGGGCGACAGAAAATTAACACTGAAGCTTTCTTT. Translating gives CASSAGRQKINTEAFF.

The V call is TRBV11-3, the J call TRBJ2-3, with 12 bases lining up with TRBD2. The V gene end was trimmed by 2 bases and the J gene end by 6 bases; junction bases not matched to a gene: 3. The CDR3 sequence is 15 residues long. Germline V CDR1 and CDR2: SGHNT, YENEEA. The DNA for the CDR3 is TGTGCCAGCAGCTTAAGTACTAGCGGGAGGGATACGCAGTATTTT. Protein: CASSLSTSGRDTQYF.

The genes are TRBV7-9 and TRBJ1-1; no reliable D call. The CDR3 sequence is 13 residues long. The germline V and J ends were trimmed by 3 bases and 10 bases, with 15 bases remaining between them. Looked up from germline, CDR1 is SEHNR and CDR2 is FQNEAQ (reference sequence). The CDR3 DNA sequence: TGTGCCAGCAGCTTGCAAGACATGTCTGGAGCTTTCTTT. It yields the protein CASSLQDMSGAFF. Looking up the rest from reference TRBV7-9 and TRBJ1-1 gives the full variable domain: DTGVSQNPRHKITKRGQNVTFRCDPISEHNRLYWYRQTLGQGPEFLTYFQNEAQLEKSRLLSDRFSAERPKGSFSTLEIQRTEQGDSAMYLCASSLQDMSGAFFGQGTRLTVV.

The rearrangement uses TRBV21-1 and TRBJ1-2; TRBD1 is the table's D call and was not checked against the DNA. TRBV21-1 is recorded as a pseudogene. The CDR3 sequence is 16 residues long. CDR3 sequence: CASSKVETGGRDGYTF. The CDR3 nucleotides are TGTGCCAGCAGCAAAGTCGAAACAGGGGGCCGTGATGGCTACACCTTC.

The chain links TRBV24-1 to TRBJ2-3, with a possible D match to TRBD1 (8 bases). Germline values: CDR1 KGHDR, CDR2 SFDVKD. The CDR3 is made up of 14 amino acids. V shed 5 bases and J shed 4 bases, with 12 bases lying between them. CDR3 coding DNA: TGTGCCACCAGTGGCACAGGGGGGGCAGATACGCAGTATTTT. This translates into CATSGTGGADTQYF.

With regard to this clone: Within the sample, other DNA sequences also encode this same CDR3. V gene TRBV20-1 combines with J gene TRBJ1-1; D ambiguous. The CDR3 has 11 amino acids. Germline lookup yields CDR1 DFQATT and CDR2 SNEGSKA (reference sequence). Trimming pared 4 bases from V and 0 bases from J, leaving 3 bases between. DNA of the CDR3: TGCAGTGCTATCATGAACACTGAAGCTTTCTTT. Its translation: CSAIMNTEAFF.

The chain is built from TRBV2 and TRBJ2-4; D perhaps matches TRBD1 (5 bases). V was shortened by 1 base and J by 2 bases, with 15 bases between the two germline ends. The CDR3 runs 17 residues. Germline V gene data show CDR1 as SNHLY and CDR2 as FYNNEI. CDR3 in DNA: TGTGCCAGCAGTGAAGTACAGGCCTTGGGGACCAAAAACATTCAGTACTTC. Amino acid sequence: CASSEVQALGTKNIQYF.

The gene calls are TRBV6-4 and TRBJ1-2; TRBD1 might be the D (5 bases). Trimming shortened V by 6 bases and J by 6 bases, and 17 bases separated the two germline ends. Germline CDR1 MRHNA, CDR2 SNTAGT. This CDR3 has 14 amino acids. The CDR3 loop reads CASRSGQGGDGYTF. CDR3 coding DNA: TGTGCCAGCAGATCGGGGCAGGGAGGGGATGGCTACACCTTC.

The chain carries TRBV19 and TRBJ1-6, with 8 nucleotides matching TRBD1. Germline CDR1 LNHDA, CDR2 SQIVND (reference sequence). The J segment lost 7 bases and the V segment lost 5 bases, leaving 4 bases of the junction unmatched. The CDR3 is made up of 14 amino acids. The DNA of the CDR3 is TGTGCCAGTAGTCCCTGGACAGGGAATTCACCCCTCCACTTT. Its translation: CASSPWTGNSPLHF.

The rearrangement uses TRBV30 and TRBJ1-3; D is possibly TRBD1 (6 bases). The germline CDR1 and CDR2 sequences are GTSNPN and SVGIG (reference sequence). The germline V and J ends were trimmed by 8 bases and 0 bases, with 14 bases remaining between them. The CDR3 is 14 residues long. CDR3 in DNA: TGTGCCGGAATGACAGGCGCCTCTGGAAACACCATATATTTT. As protein: CAGMTGASGNTIYF.

This CDR3 is CATRDRRDEQYF. CDR3 DNA sequence: TGTGCCACTAGGGACAGGCGAGACGAGCAGTACTTC. The chain uses TRBV28 and TRBJ2-7; 8 nucleotides align to TRBD1. Losses at the gene ends were 10 bases for V and 5 bases for J; bases not matched to a gene: 7. Germline CDR1 MDHEN, CDR2 SYDVKM. The CDR3 is 12 amino acids.

J is TRBJ2-5 and V is TRBV19, with D possibly TRBD1 on 6 matching bases. CDR3 size: 16 residues. V was shortened by 3 bases and J by 2 bases, with 16 bases between the two germline ends. Germline CDR1 is LNHDA and CDR2 is SQIVND (reference sequence). The CDR3 coding sequence is TGTGCCAGTAGTATGAGAGGGGCAGGACAGCAAGAGACCCAGTACTTC. Protein product: CASSMRGAGQQETQYF.

This chain links TRBV6-4 with TRBJ1-2; 7 nucleotides align to TRBD1. The CDR3 consists of 15 residues. Germline trimming cut 0 bases from V and 4 bases from J; bases unmatched to any gene: 5. Germline CDR1 and CDR2: MRHNA and SNTAGT. This CDR3 reads CASSDSAGGGYGYTF. The CDR3 nucleotides are TGTGCCAGCAGTGACTCGGCAGGGGGAGGCTATGGCTACACCTTC.

The chain links TRBV18 to TRBJ2-2, with TRBD2 as a possible D gene (5 bases). Germline CDR1 KGHSH, CDR2 LQKENI. Trimming removed 3 bases at V and 0 bases at J, with 14 bases between. There are 17 residues in the CDR3. DNA for the CDR3: TGTGCCAGCTCACCTCGAACGGCCGGGACGAACACCGGGGAGCTGTTTTTT. It codes for CASSPRTAGTNTGELFF.

V is TRBV19 and J is TRBJ2-5; 11 bases are shared with TRBD1. The CDR3 extends over 16 amino acids. Germline loops: CDR1 LNHDA, CDR2 SQIVND (reference sequence). The V segment lost 4 bases and the J segment 4 bases; nucleotides outside the gene matches: 8. In DNA, the CDR3 is TGTGCCAGTAGTAACGTTGGACAGGGGGCGCGAGAGACCCAGTACTTC. Protein: CASSNVGQGARETQYF.

V is TRBV7-2 and J is TRBJ1-2, with 11 bases aligning to TRBD1. Germline V gives CDR1 SGHTA, CDR2 FQGNSA. The CDR3 totals 16 residues. V gave up 6 bases and J gave up 3 bases; unmatched junction bases: 9. The CDR3 sequence is CASSHAPGQGDYGYTF. The CDR3 DNA sequence: TGTGCCAGCAGTCACGCGCCGGGACAGGGGGACTATGGCTACACCTTC.

The V and J genes are TRBV9 and TRBJ2-1, with 7 bases identical to TRBD1. Germline values: CDR1 SGDLS, CDR2 YYNGEE. The CDR3 covers 15 residues. V shed 4 bases, J shed 5 bases, and the junction held 9 bases outside the gene matches. The CDR3 loop reads CASSPQDRTDNEQFF. The CDR3 coding sequence is TGTGCCAGCAGCCCGCAGGACAGGACGGACAATGAGCAGTTCTTC.

The chain employs TRBV11-2 and TRBJ1-2; 8 bases are shared with TRBD1. V was pared by 2 bases and J by 5 bases, with 7 bases of the junction left unmatched. The CDR3 consists of 15 residues. Germline V gene sequence: CDR1 SGHAT, CDR2 FQNNGV. The CDR3 region is CASSLPTGGRYGYTF. The DNA of the CDR3 is TGTGCCAGCAGCTTACCAACAGGGGGGAGGTATGGCTACACCTTC.

The chain links TRBV15 to TRBJ2-5; 7 bases align to TRBD1. The CDR3 contains 15 residues. Trimming took 5 bases from V and 4 from J; bases not matched to a gene: 10. Germline values: CDR1 LNHNV, CDR2 YYDKDF (reference sequence). The CDR3 region is CATSPRGSARETQYF. For the CDR3, the DNA is TGTGCCACCAGCCCCAGGGGGTCAGCTCGAGAGACCCAGTACTTC.

The chain has TRBV7-9 and TRBJ1-4; D ambiguous. Germline-derived CDR1 and CDR2 are SEHNR and FQNEAQ (reference sequence). The ends were cut back, 4 bases at V and 8 bases at J, with 8 bases in the middle. This CDR3 is 12 amino acids long. The CDR3 bases are TGTGCCAGCAGCTCACAGCAAGAAAAACTGTTTTTT. Protein product: CASSSQQEKLFF.

This clone was recorded a few times. The chain carries TRBV4-2 and TRBJ2-5; D is perhaps TRBD2 (7 bases). The CDR3 is 15 residues long. Looked up from germline, CDR1 is LGHNA and CDR2 is YNFKEQ. Trimming stripped 0 bases from V and 5 bases from J, with 13 bases between. The DNA for the CDR3 is TGTGCCAGCAGCCAAGAGACGGGGGGCGGGGAGACCCAGTACTTC. Translated, it gives CASSQETGGGETQYF.

The V and J genes are TRBV6-5 and TRBJ1-1, with D maybe TRBD1 (5 bases). Germline CDR1 MNHEY, CDR2 SVGAGI. CDR3 length: 14 residues. V was pared by 6 bases and J by 2 bases, with 13 bases between. CDR3 coding DNA: TGTGCCAGCAGCCCGCCAGGGTCCAACACTGAAGCTTTCTTT. Translation gives CASSPPGSNTEAFF.

This chain links TRBV9 with TRBJ2-1, with 9 bases identical to TRBD2. This CDR3 has 17 amino acids. With 4 bases clipped from V and 4 bases from J, the junction kept 12 bases outside the gene matches. The germline V gene has CDR1 SGDLS and CDR2 YYNGEE. The CDR3 region has the DNA TGTGCCAGCAGCCCAAGGACTAGCGCCCAGGGTTACAATGAGCAGTTCTTC. It is translated as CASSPRTSAQGYNEQFF.

V gene TRBV10-3 combines with J gene TRBJ1-2; 7 bases map to TRBD1. Germline CDR1 ENHRY, CDR2 SYGVKD. Losses at the gene ends were 4 bases for V and 4 bases for J; bases not matched to a gene: 6. The CDR3 covers 14 residues. CDR3 coding DNA: TGTGCCATCAGTGGAGCCCAGGGGGGCTATGGCTACACCTTC. This encodes CAISGAQGGYGYTF.

The J gene is TRBJ1-1, the V gene TRBV20-1; no clear D gene. CDR1 is DFQATT, CDR2 SNEGSKA, per germline (reference sequence). The V end was cut by 3 bases, the J end by 2 bases, with 7 bases between. The CDR3 is 12 residues long. The CDR3 spells CSASPENTEAFF. CDR3 coding DNA: TGCAGTGCTAGTCCAGAAAACACTGAAGCTTTCTTT.

The rearrangement uses TRBV6-6 and TRBJ1-3; tentatively, D is TRBD1 (5 bases). V was clipped by 5 bases and J by 0 bases, with 11 bases between them. Germline lookup yields CDR1 MNHNY and CDR2 SVGAGI (reference sequence). CDR3 length: 15 amino acids. CDR3 nucleotide sequence: TGTGCCAGCAGTCCTCCAGACAGCTCTGGAAACACCATATATTTT. This translates into CASSPPDSSGNTIYF.

J is TRBJ1-2 and V is TRBV7-9, with D tentatively TRBD1 (6 bases). This CDR3 is 15 amino acids long. Germline lookup yields CDR1 SEHNR and CDR2 FQNEAQ (reference sequence). Trimming cost V 3 bases and J 5 bases, with 16 bases left between them. CDR3 region: CASSFGRGVGYGYTF. The DNA for the CDR3 is TGTGCCAGCAGCTTCGGCAGGGGCGTAGGGTATGGCTACACCTTC. Full variable domain (outside the CDR3, taken from reference TRBV7-9 and TRBJ1-2): DTGVSQNPRHKITKRGQNVTFRCDPISEHNRLYWYRQTLGQGPEFLTYFQNEAQLEKSRLLSDRFSAERPKGSFSTLEIQRTEQGDSAMYLCASSFGRGVGYGYTFGSGTRLTVV.